Described below is a single T cell receptor beta chain sequence and its context. TCR beta sequences were obtained from blood CD8+ and CD4+ T cells. Stable or active relapsing-remitting multiple sclerosis, untreated and meeting revised McDonald criteria, defined the controls. Purification of the CD8+ and CD4+ T cells relied on negative isolation, and TEMRA cells underwent FACS enrichment. This record belongs to a study of CD8 T cells in Susac syndrome. An amount of RNA that ranged from roughly 0.5 to 1 ug was reverse transcribed with random hexamers. immunoSEQ multiplex PCR amplified TCR beta CDR3 across 54 Vbeta, 13 Jbeta. TCRdb redid the calling of the immunoSEQ multiplex PCR reads with MiXCR, one entry per CDR3 protein. Seen here are about 430,000 distinct CDR3 sequences, roughly 85% observed once, and the top ten hold 0.12%. CDR3 length: 17 residues. V was cut by 0 bases and J by 4 bases, with 18 bases left in between. CDR1 SGHRS and CDR2 YFSETQ come from the germline V gene.

This receptor was taken from a human donor with multiple sclerosis. Sequences were obtained from CD8+ T cells from PBMCs. The chain links TRBV5-1 to TRBJ2-3; perhaps TRBD2 as D (6 bases). The CDR3 spells CASSLASWRGGADTQYF. The CDR3 nucleotides are TGCGCCAGCAGCTTGGCCAGTTGGCGGGGAGGCGCAGATACGCAGTATTTT.